The next 29 T cell receptor beta chains were all read from a single sample in a study of T cells after yellow fever vaccination. TCRdb recomputed calls from the 5' RACE reads with MiXCR, one row per CDR3 protein. The data show around 590,000 distinct CDR3 sequences, with 12% seen just once and more than 12% held by the top ten. The starting material was PBMCs, obtained on the day of the yellow fever booster vaccination. The receptor source for this set is a man between 25 and 39 years old who received the YFV17D yellow fever vaccine.

This clonotype was seen a few times. This rearrangement joins TRBV5-1 to TRBJ2-7; D unclear. This CDR3 contains 13 residues. CDR1 and CDR2 (germline): SGHRS, YFSETQ. V lost 4 bases and J 5 bases, leaving 13 bases between the germline ends. CDR3: CASSVYRANEQYF. Here the CDR3 DNA reads TGCGCCAGCAGCGTGTATAGGGCGAACGAGCAGTACTTC.

The J gene is TRBJ2-4, the V gene TRBV28, with TRBD1 matching over 9 bases. The V gene's germline CDR1 is MDHEN and CDR2 SYDVKM. This CDR3 has 13 residues. V trimming: 7 bases; J trimming: 5 bases; junction bases outside the gene matches: 3. CDR3 in amino acids: CASTRTGENIQYF. The CDR3 DNA follows: TGTGCCAGCACAAGGACAGGGGAAAACATTCAGTACTTC.

The chain couples TRBV28 to TRBJ2-7; 8 nucleotides match TRBD2. V shed 7 bases, J shed 3 bases, and the junction held 8 bases outside the gene matches. Germline loops: CDR1 MDHEN, CDR2 SYDVKM. The CDR3 length is 14 residues. The CDR3 DNA reads as TGTGCCAGCACCTCACGGGGGGGGATCTACGAGCAGTACTTC. Translation: CASTSRGGIYEQYF.

This clonotype has only a few counts. CDR3 DNA sequence: TGTGCCAGCAGCTTGTTTGGGTACCAAGAGACCCAGTACTTC. It yields the protein CASSLFGYQETQYF. V is TRBV5-6 and J is TRBJ2-5; D remains unclear. The CDR3 spans 14 residues. V was shortened by 1 base and J by 0 bases, with 7 bases between the two germline ends. Germline CDR1 and CDR2: SGHDT and YYEEEE.

In this sample, this clonotype turned up a few times. This chain connects TRBV7-8 to TRBJ2-7; D gene uncertain. This CDR3 is built from 15 residues. The germline V gene encodes CDR1 SGHVS and CDR2 FQNEAQ. The V and J ends lost 8 bases and 1 base respectively, with 18 bases between them. CDR3 region: CASGSHEITSYEQYF. In DNA form, the CDR3 reads TGTGCCAGCGGTTCGCATGAGATTACATCCTACGAGCAGTACTTC.

This clonotype was counted only a few times. The chain couples TRBV20-1 to TRBJ2-1; D may be TRBD2 (6 bases). Germline assignment: CDR1 DFQATT and CDR2 SNEGSKA (reference sequence). V dropped 1 base and J dropped 10 bases, with 17 bases sitting between them. The CDR3 extends over 14 amino acids. In nucleotides, the CDR3 is TGCAGTGCTAGAGGCGGGGACGGGAGCCCCGAGCAGTTCTTC. It translates to CSARGGDGSPEQFF.

This clonotype was counted many times. The chain carries TRBV3-1 and TRBJ1-2; TRBD1 aligns across 7 bases. This CDR3 has 14 amino acids. Per the germline V gene, CDR1 is LGHDT and CDR2 is YNNKEL (reference sequence). V gave up 6 bases and J gave up 3 bases; unmatched junction bases: 7. DNA of the CDR3: TGTGCCAGCAGAGGGACAGCCCGCCACTATGGCTACACCTTC. This sequence encodes CASRGTARHYGYTF.

The chain couples TRBV20-1 to TRBJ2-7; the match to TRBD1 covers 8 bases. There are 14 residues in the CDR3. The ends lost 6 bases at V and 3 bases at J; junction bases unmatched: 10. Looked up from germline, CDR1 is DFQATT and CDR2 is SNEGSKA (reference sequence). The CDR3 nucleotides are TGCAGTGCCACGTCCCCGGGACAGGACTACGAGCAGTACTTC. Amino acid sequence: CSATSPGQDYEQYF.

This clonotype turned up a few times. This chain connects TRBV11-2 to TRBJ2-3; the match to TRBD2 covers 11 bases. V was pared by 10 bases and J by 2 bases, with 11 bases of the junction left unmatched. Germline loops: CDR1 SGHAT, CDR2 FQNNGV. This CDR3 region has 16 residues. The CDR3 reads CATERGTSGTTDTQYF. In DNA, the CDR3 is TGTGCCACCGAGAGGGGGACTAGCGGAACCACAGATACGCAGTATTTT.

A few counts support this clonotype. The V gene is TRBV12-3 or TRBV12-4, the J gene TRBJ1-1, with 10 nucleotides matching TRBD1. CDR3 length equals 13 residues. J was trimmed by 3 bases and V by 6 bases; bases with no gene match: 1. The DNA of the CDR3 is TGTGCCAGCAGGGACAGGGGGGACACTGAAGCTTTCTTT. It codes for CASRDRGDTEAFF.

This clonotype was seen only once. V is TRBV11-2 and J is TRBJ2-7; TRBD2 matches 8 bases. Germline-derived CDR1 and CDR2 are SGHAT and FQNNGV. This CDR3 is built from 16 residues. V dropped 4 bases and J dropped 4; count of bases not matched to a gene: 12. CDR3 sequence (DNA): TGTGCCAGCAGCTCCCGGCTCGGGAGGGCCGCGTACGAGCAGTACTTC. Its translation: CASSSRLGRAAYEQYF.

This clonotype was seen only a few times. This sequence joins TRBV11-3 and TRBJ2-1; maybe TRBD2 (6 bases). The V end lost 5 bases, the J end lost 0 bases, and 17 bases lay between the germline ends. The CDR3 covers 17 residues. Per the germline V gene, CDR1 is SGHNT and CDR2 is YENEEA. CDR3 residues: CASSPPLGSGSYNEQFF. CDR3 nucleotides: TGTGCCAGCAGCCCTCCCTTGGGTAGCGGCTCCTACAATGAGCAGTTCTTC.

The V call is TRBV9, the J call TRBJ2-5; D is perhaps TRBD2 (6 bases). Trimming took 4 bases from V and 4 from J, leaving 17 bases between them. The CDR3 sequence is 15 residues long. Looked up from germline, CDR1 is SGDLS and CDR2 is YYNGEE. The CDR3 DNA reads TGTGCCAGCAGCCTTAACTTGGGGGGAGGAGAGACCCAGTACTTC. Protein product: CASSLNLGGGETQYF.

This clonotype was recorded a few times. The chain recombines TRBV2 with TRBJ2-1; 7 nucleotides match TRBD1. V trimming: 6 bases; J trimming: 1 base; junction bases outside the gene matches: 6. This CDR3 comprises 15 residues. Germline V gives CDR1 SNHLY, CDR2 FYNNEI. CDR3 DNA: TGTGCCAGCAGCCAGGGACAGCCTTCCTACAATGAGCAGTTCTTC. This encodes CASSQGQPSYNEQFF. Supplemented by reference TRBV2 and TRBJ2-1, the full variable domain reads EPEVTQTPSHQVTQMGQEVILRCVPISNHLYFYWYRQILGQKVEFLVSFYNNEISEKSEIFDDQFSVERPDGSNFTLKIRSTKLEDSAMYFCASSQGQPSYNEQFFGPGTRLTVL.

This clonotype appeared many times. V usage is TRBV5-1 and J usage is TRBJ2-7, with 8 nucleotides matching TRBD2. Germline V gene lookup returns CDR1 SGHRS and CDR2 YFSETQ. With V trimmed by 4 bases and J by 5 bases, 11 bases remained unmatched. There are 15 residues in the CDR3. The CDR3 region is CASSQIVSGSNEQYF. The CDR3 region has the DNA TGCGCCAGCAGCCAGATAGTAAGCGGGAGCAACGAGCAGTACTTC.

The V call is TRBV3-1, the J call TRBJ2-7, with 11 positions matching TRBD2. The CDR3 totals 15 residues. J was trimmed by 3 bases and V by 3 bases; bases with no gene match: 4. CDR1 and CDR2 (germline): LGHDT, YNNKEL (reference sequence). This chain's CDR3 is CASSQSGLADYEQYF. The CDR3 DNA sequence: TGTGCCAGCAGCCAGTCGGGACTAGCGGACTACGAGCAGTACTTC.

This clonotype was seen only a few times. The chain couples TRBV27 to TRBJ1-1, with 7 bases aligning to TRBD1. The germline gives CDR1 MNHEY, CDR2 SMNVEV (reference sequence). After removal of 5 bases from V and 8 bases from J, the junction contained 11 bases not matched to a gene. The CDR3 totals 14 residues. The CDR3 here is CASSVRQGSSEAFF. As DNA, the CDR3 is TGTGCCAGCAGTGTGCGACAGGGTTCGTCAGAAGCTTTCTTT.

This clonotype was seen a handful of times. The CDR3 sequence is CASSLQGAQETQYF. As DNA, the CDR3 is TGTGCCAGCAGCTTACAAGGGGCACAAGAGACCCAGTACTTC. The chain is built from TRBV7-2 and TRBJ2-5, with D possibly TRBD1 on 5 matching bases. The CDR3 is 14 residues long. Trimming removed 2 bases at V and 2 bases at J, with 9 bases between. Germline CDR1 and CDR2: SGHTA and FQGNSA.

At least ten counts were recorded for this clonotype. The chain employs TRBV6-1 and TRBJ2-2; weak D call: TRBD1 (5 bases). The length of the CDR3 is 14 residues. Germline CDR1 and CDR2: MNHNS and SASEGT. V dropped 6 bases and J dropped 7 bases, with 15 bases sitting between them. CDR3 protein: CASSTSDIFGELFF. The CDR3 nucleotides read TGTGCCAGCAGCACTTCGGACATATTCGGGGAGCTGTTTTTT.

The V call is TRBV12-3 or TRBV12-4, the J call TRBJ1-5; D remains ambiguous. Between the trimmed V and J ends, which lost 3 bases and 2 bases, there was a span of 5 bases. This CDR3 comprises 13 residues. CDR3 nucleotides: TGTGCCAGCAGTTTCGCCCGCAATCAGCCCCAGCATTTT. Encoded protein: CASSFARNQPQHF.

The chain joins TRBV20-1 to TRBJ2-1; TRBD2 is a possible D gene (7 bases). The CDR3 is 14 amino acids. Germline V gene sequence: CDR1 DFQATT, CDR2 SNEGSKA (reference sequence). The CDR3 loop is CSAGEGDPYNEQFF. The CDR3 DNA reads TGCAGCGCCGGGGAGGGGGACCCATACAATGAGCAGTTCTTC.

The chain combines TRBV20-1 with TRBJ2-1; 7 bases are shared with TRBD2. Germline-derived CDR1 and CDR2 are DFQATT and SNEGSKA (reference sequence). This CDR3 has 15 residues. V trimming: 2 bases; J trimming: 3 bases; junction bases outside the gene matches: 7. The CDR3 sequence is CSARMGGRGYNEQFF. The CDR3 DNA follows: TGCAGTGCTAGAATGGGGGGGAGGGGCTACAATGAGCAGTTCTTC.

On this clonotype itself: At one of its ends the junction is not consistent with the germline gene, which may arise from a read error. In DNA form, the CDR3 reads TGCTGTGCCCCAATAACAGGCAGGGAGATGTACAATGAGCAGTTCTTC. Protein: CCAPITGREMYNEQFF. The chain links TRBV20-1 to TRBJ2-1; either TRBD1 or TRBD2 may supply D (5 bases each). The V gene's germline CDR1 is DFQATT and CDR2 SNEGSKA (reference sequence). The CDR3 runs to 16 residues.

This clonotype was counted only a few times. This CDR3 is CASSKALWTDEAFF. CDR3 sequence (DNA): TGTGCCAGCAGCAAAGCGCTGTGGACTGATGAAGCTTTCTTT. The V and J genes are TRBV21-1 and TRBJ1-1. TRBV21-1 is labeled a pseudogene. This CDR3 spans 14 amino acids.

The table lists this clonotype with a few counts. In DNA, the CDR3 is TGCGCCAGCAGCCCGGTCGGGCGAAATTCACCCCTCCACTTT. Translating gives CASSPVGRNSPLHF. This sequence joins TRBV5-1 and TRBJ1-6, with D uncertain. The germline V gene encodes CDR1 SGHRS and CDR2 YFSETQ. The CDR3 length is 14 residues. The V end lost 4 bases, the J end lost 7 bases, and 12 bases lay between the germline ends.

There are a few counts of this clonotype. V gene TRBV12-3 or TRBV12-4 combines with J gene TRBJ1-2; 7 bases align to TRBD1. The V and J ends lost 5 bases and 7 bases, in that order; junction bases with no gene match: 13. The CDR3 extends over 15 amino acids. The CDR3 DNA sequence: TGTGCCAGCAGTCCTTACAGGGGCCCTGAAAGTGGCTACACCTTC. It specifies CASSPYRGPESGYTF.

In its sample, this clonotype was seen a few times. This chain joins TRBV20-1 and TRBJ2-7; D could derive from TRBD1 or TRBD2 (7 bases each). Germline V gene lookup returns CDR1 DFQATT and CDR2 SNEGSKA (reference sequence). V shed 6 bases and J shed 5 bases, with 20 bases lying between them. The CDR3 spans 14 residues. In DNA form, the CDR3 reads TGCAGTGCCGAGAGAGGGGGCGCGGGGGACGAGCAGTACTTC. Translated: CSAERGGAGDEQYF.

This chain links TRBV20-1 with TRBJ2-7; 12 nucleotides agree with TRBD2. The J segment lost 4 bases and the V segment lost 4 bases, leaving 5 bases of the junction unmatched. The CDR3 is made up of 14 amino acids. Germline V gives CDR1 DFQATT, CDR2 SNEGSKA (reference sequence). For the CDR3, the DNA is TGCAGTGCTATCACTAGCGGGAGGAAATACGAGCAGTACTTC. Translated: CSAITSGRKYEQYF.

V gene TRBV20-1 combines with J gene TRBJ2-3; 10 bases match TRBD2. The CDR3 sequence is 16 residues long. V shed 6 bases, J shed 2 bases, and the junction held 11 bases outside the gene matches. Germline V gives CDR1 DFQATT, CDR2 SNEGSKA (reference sequence). The CDR3 protein is CSARGVAGGHTDTQYF. CDR3 in DNA: TGCAGTGCCCGAGGGGTAGCGGGAGGCCACACAGATACGCAGTATTTT.